This T cell receptor (beta chain) was sequenced during a study of T cells expressing NK-cell markers. With regard to this clonotype: Antigen: not known.

Study-level results: It is unclear if expanded NKG2C-expressing clones target HCMV antigens. Top CD8+ clonotypes included the dominant CD3+CD56+NKG2C+ clonotypes in six donors.

TCRdb re-analyzed the 5' RACE reads; it lists each CDR3 protein once, without DNA. Found here are some 390,000 distinct CDR3 sequences; the top ten clones hold around a tenth. CDR3 size: 14 residues. Germline-derived CDR1 and CDR2 are DFQATT and SNEGSKA (reference sequence). This TCR was recovered from a woman aged 50 to 65 in good health. Sequencing was carried out using blood T cells: a sorted CD56 or NKG2C T cell subset, CD4+ or CD8+ T cells, or bulk PBMC T cells (not recorded which). This rearrangement joins TRBV20-1 to TRBJ1-2; the TCRdb D gene call, TRBD1, has no DNA to confirm it. CDR3 amino acids: CSAIDREGDYGYTF.